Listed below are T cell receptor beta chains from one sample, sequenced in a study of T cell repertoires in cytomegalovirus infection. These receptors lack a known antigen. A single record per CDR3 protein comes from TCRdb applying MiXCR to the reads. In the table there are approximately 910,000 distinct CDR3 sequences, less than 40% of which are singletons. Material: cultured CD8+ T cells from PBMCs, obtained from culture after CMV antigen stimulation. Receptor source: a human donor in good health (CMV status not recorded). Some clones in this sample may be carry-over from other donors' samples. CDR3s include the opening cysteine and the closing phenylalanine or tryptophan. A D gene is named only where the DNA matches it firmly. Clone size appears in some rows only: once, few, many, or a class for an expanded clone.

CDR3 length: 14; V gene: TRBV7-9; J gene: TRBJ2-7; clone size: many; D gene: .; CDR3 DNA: TGTGCCAGCAGTGTTGTGGGGGGCTTCGGGGAGCAGTACTTC; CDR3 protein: CASSVVGGFGEQYF
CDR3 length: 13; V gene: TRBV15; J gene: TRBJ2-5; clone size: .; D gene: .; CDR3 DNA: TGTGCCACCAGCAGAAAAGCGCTAGAGACCCAGTACTTC; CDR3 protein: CATSRKALETQYF
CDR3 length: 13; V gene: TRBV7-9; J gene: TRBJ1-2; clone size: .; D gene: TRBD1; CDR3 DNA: TGTGCCAGCAGCCAGGGACAGGGACGTGGCTACACCTTC; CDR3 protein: CASSQGQGRGYTF
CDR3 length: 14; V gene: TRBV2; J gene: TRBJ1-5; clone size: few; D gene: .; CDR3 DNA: TGTGCCAGCAGTGCCGGGGCCGATCATCAGCCCCAGCATTTT; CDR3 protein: CASSAGADHQPQHF
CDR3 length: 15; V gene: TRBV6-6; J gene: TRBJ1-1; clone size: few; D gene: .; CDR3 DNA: TGTGCCAGCAGTTACTCGACGAGTCAGAACACTGAAGCTTTCTTT; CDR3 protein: CASSYSTSQNTEAFF
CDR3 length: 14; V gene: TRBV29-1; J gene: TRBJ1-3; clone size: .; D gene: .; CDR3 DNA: TGCAGCGTGAAAGGGACATTCTCTGGAAACACCATATATTTT; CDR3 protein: CSVKGTFSGNTIYF
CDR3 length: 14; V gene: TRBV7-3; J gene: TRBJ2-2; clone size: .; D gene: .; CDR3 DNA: TGTGCCAGCAGCTTCCAGTGGGGCACCGGGGAGCTGTTTTTT; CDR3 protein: CASSFQWGTGELFF
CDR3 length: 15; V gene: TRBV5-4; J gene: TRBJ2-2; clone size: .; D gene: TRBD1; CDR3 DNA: TGTGCCAGCAGCCCGGGACAGGAGGGCACCGGGGAGCTGTTTTTT; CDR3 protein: CASSPGQEGTGELFF
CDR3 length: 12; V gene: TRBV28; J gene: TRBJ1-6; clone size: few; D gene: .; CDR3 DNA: TGTGCCAGCAGTTCCCTTAGTTCACCCCTCCACTTT; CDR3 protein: CASSSLSSPLHF
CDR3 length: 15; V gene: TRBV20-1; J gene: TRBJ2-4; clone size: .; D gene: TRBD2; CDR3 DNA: TGCAGTGTAACTAGCGGGGGATTAGCCAAAAACATTCAGTACTTC; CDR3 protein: CSVTSGGLAKNIQYF
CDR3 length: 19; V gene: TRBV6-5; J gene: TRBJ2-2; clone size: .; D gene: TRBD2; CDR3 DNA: TGTGCCAGCAGTTTCACTAGCGGGGGGGCCATTATAACCACCGGGGAGCTGTTTTTT; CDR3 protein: CASSFTSGGAIITTGELFF
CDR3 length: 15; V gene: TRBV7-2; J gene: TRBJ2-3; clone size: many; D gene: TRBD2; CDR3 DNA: TGTGCCAGCAGCCCTAGCGGGGGGGCAGGAGATACGCAGTATTTT; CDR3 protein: CASSPSGGAGDTQYF
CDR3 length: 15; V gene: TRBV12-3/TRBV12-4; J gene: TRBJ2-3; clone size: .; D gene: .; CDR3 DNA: TGTGCCAGCAGTCCTGAAATGGGAGGCACAGATACGCAGTATTTT; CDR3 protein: CASSPEMGGTDTQYF
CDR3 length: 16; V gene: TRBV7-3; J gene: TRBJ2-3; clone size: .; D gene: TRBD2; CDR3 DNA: TGTGCCAGCAGCTTCAGGGCGGGGGGGCTGTCAGATACGCAGTATTTT; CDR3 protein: CASSFRAGGLSDTQYF
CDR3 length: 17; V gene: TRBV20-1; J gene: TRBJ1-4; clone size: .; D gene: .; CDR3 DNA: TGCAGTGCTAGAGATTACCCTCCGGGTGCAACTAATGAAAAACTGTTTTTT; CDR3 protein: CSARDYPPGATNEKLFF
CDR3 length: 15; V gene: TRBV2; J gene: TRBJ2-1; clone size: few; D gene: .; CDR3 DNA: TGTGCCAGCAGGGAAATAGGACCAAGGTGGAATGAGCAGTTCTTC; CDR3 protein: CASREIGPRWNEQFF
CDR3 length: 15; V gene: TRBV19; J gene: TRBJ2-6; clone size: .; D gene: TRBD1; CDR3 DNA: TGTGCCAGTAGGGACAGGGCTGCTGGGGCCAACGTCCTGACTTTC; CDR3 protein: CASRDRAAGANVLTF
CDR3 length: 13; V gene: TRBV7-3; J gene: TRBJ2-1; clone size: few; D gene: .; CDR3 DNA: TGTGCCAGCAGCTTATCGCCCAACAATGAGCAGTTCTTC; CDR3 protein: CASSLSPNNEQFF
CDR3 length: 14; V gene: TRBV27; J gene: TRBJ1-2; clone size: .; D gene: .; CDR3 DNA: TGTGCCAGCAGTTTGGGACCGACCCTGGGGGGCTACACCTTC; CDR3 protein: CASSLGPTLGGYTF
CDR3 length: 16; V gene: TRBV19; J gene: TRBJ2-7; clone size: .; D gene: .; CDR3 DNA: TGTGCCAGTAGTAGCTACGGGGACGTGTTGAGCGACGAGCAGTACTTC; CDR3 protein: CASSSYGDVLSDEQYF
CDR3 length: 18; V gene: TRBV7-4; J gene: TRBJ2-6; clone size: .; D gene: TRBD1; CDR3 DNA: TGTGCCAGCAGCCTCGGACAGGGTATTATTACTGGGGCCAACGTCCTGACTTTC; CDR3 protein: CASSLGQGIITGANVLTF
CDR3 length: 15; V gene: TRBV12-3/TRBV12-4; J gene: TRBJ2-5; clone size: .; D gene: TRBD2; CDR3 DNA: TGTGTCAGCAGTCCAGTAGCGGGGGGGCCAGAGACCCAGTACTTC; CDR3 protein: CVSSPVAGGPETQYF
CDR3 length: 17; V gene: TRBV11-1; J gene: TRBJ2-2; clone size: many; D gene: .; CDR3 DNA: TGTGCCAGCTCCGAGCCCTCGGGACACCTGAGGGCCGGGGAGCTGTTTTTT; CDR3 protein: CASSEPSGHLRAGELFF
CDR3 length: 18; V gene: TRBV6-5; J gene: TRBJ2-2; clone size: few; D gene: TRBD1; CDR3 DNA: TGTGCCAGCAGTTACTCACCCCCCGACAGGGAAAACACCGGGGAGCTGTTTTTT; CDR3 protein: CASSYSPPDRENTGELFF
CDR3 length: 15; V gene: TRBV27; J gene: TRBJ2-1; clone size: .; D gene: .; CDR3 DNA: TGTGCCAGCAGTTTCAGGGCCTACATGGGCAATGAGCAGTTCTTC; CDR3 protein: CASSFRAYMGNEQFF
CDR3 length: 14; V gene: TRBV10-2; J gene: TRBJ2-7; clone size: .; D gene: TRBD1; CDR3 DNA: TGCGCCAGCATTCCCGGACAGGGTTACCACGAGCAGTACTTC; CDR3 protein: CASIPGQGYHEQYF
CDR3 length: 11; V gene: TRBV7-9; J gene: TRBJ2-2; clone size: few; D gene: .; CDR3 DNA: TGTGCCAGCAGATATTCCGGGGAGCTGTTTTTT; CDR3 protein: CASRYSGELFF
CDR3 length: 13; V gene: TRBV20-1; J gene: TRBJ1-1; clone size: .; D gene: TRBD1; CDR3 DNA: TGCAGTGCCTTCCAGGGGGCCCACACTGAAGCTTTCTTT; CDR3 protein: CSAFQGAHTEAFF
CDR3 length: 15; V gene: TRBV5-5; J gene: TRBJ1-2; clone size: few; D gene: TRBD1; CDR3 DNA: TGTGCCAGCAGCTTGGGGGACAGGGTCGCCTATGGCTACACCTTC; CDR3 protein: CASSLGDRVAYGYTF
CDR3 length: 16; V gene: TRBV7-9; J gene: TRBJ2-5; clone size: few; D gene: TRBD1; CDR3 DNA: TGTGCCAGCAGCTTAGATAAAGCGACAGGGCGGCGGACCCAGTACTTC; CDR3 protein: CASSLDKATGRRTQYF
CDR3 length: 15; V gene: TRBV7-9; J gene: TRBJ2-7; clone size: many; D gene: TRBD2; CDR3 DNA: TGTGCCAGCAGCTTAGCGCTAGCGGGAGCCTACGAGCAGTACTTC; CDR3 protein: CASSLALAGAYEQYF
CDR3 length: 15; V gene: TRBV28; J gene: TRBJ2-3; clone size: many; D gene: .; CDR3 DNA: TGTGCCAGCAGTTTATGGGGGCTACCGGCAGATACGCAGTATTTT; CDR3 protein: CASSLWGLPADTQYF
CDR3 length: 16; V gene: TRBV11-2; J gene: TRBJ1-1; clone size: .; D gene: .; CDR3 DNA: TGTGCCAGCAGCTCTTACCGACAGGACCTGAACACTGAAGCTTTCTTT; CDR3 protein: CASSSYRQDLNTEAFF
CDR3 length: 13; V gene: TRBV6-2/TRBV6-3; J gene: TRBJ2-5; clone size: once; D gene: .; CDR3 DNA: TGTGCCAGCTGGGGTGGGGGCGAAGAGACCCAGTACTTC; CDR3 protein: CASWGGGEETQYF
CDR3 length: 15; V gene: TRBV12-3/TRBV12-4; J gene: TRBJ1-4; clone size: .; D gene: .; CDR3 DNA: TGTGCCAGCAGTTCCATGGGACCGCTGGAGGAAAAACTGTTTTTT; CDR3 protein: CASSSMGPLEEKLFF
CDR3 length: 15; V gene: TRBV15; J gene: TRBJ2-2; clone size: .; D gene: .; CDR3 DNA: TGTGCCACCAGCTCAGGGTTCGCGAACACCGGGGAGCTGTTTTTT; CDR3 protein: CATSSGFANTGELFF
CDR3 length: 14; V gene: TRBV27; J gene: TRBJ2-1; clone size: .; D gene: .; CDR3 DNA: TGTGCCAGCAGTTTAATCTCATACTACAATGAGCAGTTCTTC; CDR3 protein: CASSLISYYNEQFF
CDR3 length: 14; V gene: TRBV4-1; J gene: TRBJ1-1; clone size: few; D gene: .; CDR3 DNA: TGCGCCAGCAGCCTACAGGGAGGACACACTGAAGCTTTCTTT; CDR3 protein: CASSLQGGHTEAFF
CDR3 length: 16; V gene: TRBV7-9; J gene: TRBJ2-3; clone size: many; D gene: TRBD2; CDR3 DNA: TGTGCCAGCAGCTCCTCCGGGACTACCCTCACAGATACGCAGTATTTT; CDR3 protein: CASSSSGTTLTDTQYF
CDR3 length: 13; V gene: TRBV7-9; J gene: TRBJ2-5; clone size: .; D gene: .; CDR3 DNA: TGTGCCAGCAGCAGGGGCCGTCTCGAGACCCAGTACTTC; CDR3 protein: CASSRGRLETQYF
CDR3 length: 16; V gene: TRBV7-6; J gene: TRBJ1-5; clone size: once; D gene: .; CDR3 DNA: TGTGCCAGCAGCTTAGCTTCGGGGCCAGGCAATCAGCCCCAGCATTTT; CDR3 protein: CASSLASGPGNQPQHF
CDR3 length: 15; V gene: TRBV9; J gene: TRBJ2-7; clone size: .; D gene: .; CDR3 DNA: TGTGCCAGCAGCCCGAGTACCGGGAACTCCTACGAGCAGTACTTC; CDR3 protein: CASSPSTGNSYEQYF
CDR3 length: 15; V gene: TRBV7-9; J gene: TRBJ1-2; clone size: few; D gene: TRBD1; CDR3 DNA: TGTGCCAGCAGCCTGGGACAGGGCGGCCTCTATGGCTACACCTTC; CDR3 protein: CASSLGQGGLYGYTF
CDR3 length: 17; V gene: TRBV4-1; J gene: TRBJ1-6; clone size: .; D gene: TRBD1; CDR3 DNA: TGCGCCAGCAGCCAAGCCCCGACAGGGGCCGGCAATTCACCCCTCCACTTT; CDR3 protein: CASSQAPTGAGNSPLHF
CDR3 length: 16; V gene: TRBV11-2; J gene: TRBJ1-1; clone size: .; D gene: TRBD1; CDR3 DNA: TGTGCCAGCAGCTTAGATAGGGACAGTATGAACACTGAAGCTTTCTTT; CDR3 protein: CASSLDRDSMNTEAFF
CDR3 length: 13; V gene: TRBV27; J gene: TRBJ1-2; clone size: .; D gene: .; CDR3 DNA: TGTGCCAGCGGTAATAGCCGTTCTTATGGCTACACCTTC; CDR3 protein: CASGNSRSYGYTF
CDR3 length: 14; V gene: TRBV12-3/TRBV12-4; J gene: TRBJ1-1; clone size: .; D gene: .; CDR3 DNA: TGTGCCAGCAGCCCCCGAGGGGATCCAAGGGAAGCTTTCTTT; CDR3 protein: CASSPRGDPREAFF
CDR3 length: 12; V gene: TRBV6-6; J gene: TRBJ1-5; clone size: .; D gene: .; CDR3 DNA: TGTGCCAGCAGTTACGAGGGACAGCCCCAGCATTTT; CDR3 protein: CASSYEGQPQHF